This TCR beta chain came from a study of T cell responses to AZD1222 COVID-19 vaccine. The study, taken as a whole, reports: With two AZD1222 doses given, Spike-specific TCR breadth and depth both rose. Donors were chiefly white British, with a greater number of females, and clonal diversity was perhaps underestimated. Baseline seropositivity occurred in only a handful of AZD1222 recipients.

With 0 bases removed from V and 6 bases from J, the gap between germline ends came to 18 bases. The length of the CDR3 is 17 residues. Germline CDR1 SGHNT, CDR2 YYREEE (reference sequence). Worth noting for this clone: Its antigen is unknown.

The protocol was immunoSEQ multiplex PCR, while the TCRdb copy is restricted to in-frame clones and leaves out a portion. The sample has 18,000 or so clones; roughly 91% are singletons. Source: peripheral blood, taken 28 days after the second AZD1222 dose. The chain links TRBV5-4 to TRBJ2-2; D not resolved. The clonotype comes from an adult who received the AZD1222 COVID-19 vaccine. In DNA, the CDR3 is TGTGCCAGCAGCTTGGGGGGATGGGTAGCTCCCGCCGGGGAGCTGTTTTTT. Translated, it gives CASSLGGWVAPAGELFF. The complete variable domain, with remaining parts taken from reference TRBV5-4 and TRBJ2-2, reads ETGVTQSPTHLIKTRGQQVTLRCSSQSGHNTVSWYQQALGQGPQFIFQYYREEENGRGNFPPRFSGLQFPNYSSELNVNALELDDSALYLCASSLGGWVAPAGELFFGEGSRLTVL.